This record covers a single TCR beta chain. Authors' processing steps: Reference gene primer amplification gave nucleated cell count estimates. Profiling relied on immunoSEQ multiplex PCR, and the TCRdb table lists in-frame clones only, not all of them. The V and J calls and the clone size are those of that table, but D and trimming were determined from the DNA. The table shows hundreds of thousands of clones, with approximately 85% occurring only once. The data are from a study of blood T cell repertoires in COVID-19. Study background: Researchers got acute and convalescent COVID-19 samples from the United States, Italy and Spain. Sources were T cells, B-cell-depleted T cells, or PBMCs; the material itself was cDNA or gDNA.

This TCR derives from a woman between 45 and 65 years old with acute COVID-19. The specimen was PBMCs or T cells enriched from blood (not recorded which).

The CDR3 DNA sequence: TGTGCCAGCAGCCCGGGCCTCGGGGGGACCTATGGCTACACCTTC. Amino acids: CASSPGLGGTYGYTF. The chain has TRBV5-6 and TRBJ1-2, with D maybe TRBD1 (5 bases). The length of the CDR3 is 15 residues. Trimming shortened V by 4 bases and J by 4 bases, and 17 bases separated the two germline ends. Germline loops: CDR1 SGHDT, CDR2 YYEEEE.